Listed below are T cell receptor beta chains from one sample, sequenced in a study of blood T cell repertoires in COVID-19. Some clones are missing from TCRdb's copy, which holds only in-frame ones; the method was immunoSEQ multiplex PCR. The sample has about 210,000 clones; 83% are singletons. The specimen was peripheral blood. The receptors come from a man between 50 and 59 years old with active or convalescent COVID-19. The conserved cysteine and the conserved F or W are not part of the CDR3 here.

CDR3: ASSRTSGSPSYNEQF
V: TRBV6-6
J: TRBJ2-1

CDR3: AWRDLAGEETQY
V: TRBV30
J: TRBJ2-5

CDR3: ASSSRGASYNEQF
V: TRBV7-2
J: TRBJ2-1

CDR3: ASSTPSGSRHEQF
V: TRBV19
J: TRBJ2-1

CDR3: ASSLVPEGSTDTQY
V: TRBV5-1
J: TRBJ2-3

CDR3: ASSMQGATEAF
V: TRBV18
J: TRBJ1-1

CDR3: ASSLQGQHNSPLH
V: TRBV14
J: TRBJ1-6

CDR3: ASSLINRGPQETQY
V: TRBV28
J: TRBJ2-5

CDR3: ASSLAGGSTDTQY
V: TRBV18
J: TRBJ2-3

CDR3: ASSQGLQGYGYT
V: TRBV4-3
J: TRBJ1-2

CDR3: ASSYSGARGTEAF
V: TRBV6-6
J: TRBJ1-1

CDR3: ASSWDRGNTGELF
V: TRBV11-2
J: TRBJ2-2

CDR3: ASSLKRAEAF
V: TRBV28
J: TRBJ1-1

CDR3: ASSLGVVEGQGISGYGYT
V: TRBV7-6
J: TRBJ1-2

CDR3: ASSLGTGADEKLF
V: TRBV5-1
J: TRBJ1-4

CDR3: ASSFDRGSYNEQF
V: TRBV7-2
J: TRBJ2-1

CDR3: ASRRSGGDYGYT
V: TRBV27
J: TRBJ1-2